This T cell receptor beta chain was found in a study of technical replicates of blood from a few donors. With V trimmed by 5 bases and J by 3 bases, 4 bases remained unmatched. This CDR3 spans 14 amino acids. Germline loops: CDR1 MNHNY, CDR2 SVGAGI (reference sequence). TCRdb's table, derived via immunoSEQ multiplex PCR, lists solely in-frame clones and lacks some. The data hold some 70,000 clones, with 91% observed a single time. Material: PBMCs. This TCR was recovered from a human donor in good health. Some clones in this sample may be carry-over from other donors' samples. The genes are TRBV6-6 and TRBJ2-7, with 10 bases aligning to TRBD1. CDR3 in amino acids: CASSPGTGVYEQYF. For the CDR3, the DNA is TGTGCCAGCAGTCCCGGGACAGGGGTCTACGAGCAGTACTTC.